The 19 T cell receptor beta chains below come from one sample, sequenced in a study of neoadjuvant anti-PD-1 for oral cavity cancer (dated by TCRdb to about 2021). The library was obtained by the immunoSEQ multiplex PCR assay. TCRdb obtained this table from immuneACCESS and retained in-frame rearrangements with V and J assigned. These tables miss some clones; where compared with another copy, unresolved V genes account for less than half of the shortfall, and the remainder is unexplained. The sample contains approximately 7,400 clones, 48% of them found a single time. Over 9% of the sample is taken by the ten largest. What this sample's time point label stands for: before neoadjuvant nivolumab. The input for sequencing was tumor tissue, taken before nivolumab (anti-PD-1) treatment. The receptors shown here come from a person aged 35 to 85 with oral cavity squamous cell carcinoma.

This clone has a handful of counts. The CDR3 sequence: CASSQAEGFTSNQPQHF. The CDR3 bases are TGCGCCAGCAGCCAAGCTGAGGGGTTCACTAGCAATCAGCCCCAGCATTTT. The chain carries TRBV4-1 and TRBJ1-5, with D possibly TRBD1 on 5 matching bases. This CDR3 comprises 17 residues. Germline V gives CDR1 MGHRA, CDR2 YSYEKL. V was trimmed by 1 base and J by 0 bases, leaving 13 bases between them.

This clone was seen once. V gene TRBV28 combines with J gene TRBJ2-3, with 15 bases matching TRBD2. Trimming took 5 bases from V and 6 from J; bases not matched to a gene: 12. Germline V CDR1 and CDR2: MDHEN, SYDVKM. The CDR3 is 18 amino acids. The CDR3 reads CASSSPRTSGRVGDTQYF. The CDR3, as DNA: TGTGCCAGCAGTAGCCCCCGGACTAGCGGGAGGGTCGGCGATACGCAGTATTTT.

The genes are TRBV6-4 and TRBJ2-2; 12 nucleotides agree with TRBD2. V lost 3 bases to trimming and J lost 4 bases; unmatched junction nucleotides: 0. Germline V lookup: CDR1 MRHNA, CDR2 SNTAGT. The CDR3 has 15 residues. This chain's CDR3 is CASSETSGSTGELFF. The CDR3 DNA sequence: TGTGCCAGCAGTGAGACTAGCGGGAGCACCGGGGAGCTGTTTTTT.

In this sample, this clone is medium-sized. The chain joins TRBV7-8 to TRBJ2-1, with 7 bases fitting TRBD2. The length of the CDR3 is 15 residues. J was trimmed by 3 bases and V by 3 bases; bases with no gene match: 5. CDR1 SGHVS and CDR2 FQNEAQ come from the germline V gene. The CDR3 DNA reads TGTGCCAGCAGCTTTTCCGGGACTAACTACAATGAGCAGTTCTTC. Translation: CASSFSGTNYNEQFF.

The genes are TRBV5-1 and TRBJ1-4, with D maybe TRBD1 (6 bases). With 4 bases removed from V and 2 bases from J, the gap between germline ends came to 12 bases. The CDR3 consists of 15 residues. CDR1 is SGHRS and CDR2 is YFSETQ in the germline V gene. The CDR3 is CASSPERGTNEKLFF. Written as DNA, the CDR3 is TGCGCCAGCAGCCCCGAAAGGGGGACTAATGAAAAACTGTTTTTT.

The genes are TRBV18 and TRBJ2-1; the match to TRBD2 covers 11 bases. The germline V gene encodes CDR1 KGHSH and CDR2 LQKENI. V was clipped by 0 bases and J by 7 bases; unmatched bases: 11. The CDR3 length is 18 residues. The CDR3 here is CASSPPGRSGLAGNEQFF. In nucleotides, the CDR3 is TGTGCCAGCTCACCACCGGGGCGTAGCGGACTAGCGGGTAATGAGCAGTTCTTC.

The CDR3 DNA reads as TGTGCCAGCAGCGTAGGGGCTAGCGGCCTCTCCTACAATGAGCAGTTCTTC. Protein sequence: CASSVGASGLSYNEQFF. The chain combines TRBV9 with TRBJ2-1, with 7 nucleotides matching TRBD2. Germline loops: CDR1 SGDLS, CDR2 YYNGEE. Losses at the gene ends were 0 bases for V and 0 bases for J; bases not matched to a gene: 6. CDR3 size: 17 residues. The full variable domain, with the rest looked up from reference TRBV9 and TRBJ2-1, is DSGVTQTPKHLITATGQRVTLRCSPRSGDLSVYWYQQSLDQGLQFLIQYYNGEERAKGNILERFSAQQFPDLHSELNLSSLELGDSALYFCASSVGASGLSYNEQFFGPGTRLTVL.

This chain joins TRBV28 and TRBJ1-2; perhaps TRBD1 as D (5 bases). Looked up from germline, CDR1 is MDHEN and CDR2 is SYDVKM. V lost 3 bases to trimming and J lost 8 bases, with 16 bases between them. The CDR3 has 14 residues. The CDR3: CASSLRGRTSGYTF. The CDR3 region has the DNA TGTGCCAGCAGTTTGAGGGGACGGACGAGCGGCTACACCTTC.

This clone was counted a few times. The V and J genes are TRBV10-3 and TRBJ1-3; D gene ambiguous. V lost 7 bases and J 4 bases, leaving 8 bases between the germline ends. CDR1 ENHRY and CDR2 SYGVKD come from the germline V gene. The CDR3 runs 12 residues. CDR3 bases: TGTGCCATCAAGGGTTCCGGAAACACCATATATTTT. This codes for CAIKGSGNTIYF.

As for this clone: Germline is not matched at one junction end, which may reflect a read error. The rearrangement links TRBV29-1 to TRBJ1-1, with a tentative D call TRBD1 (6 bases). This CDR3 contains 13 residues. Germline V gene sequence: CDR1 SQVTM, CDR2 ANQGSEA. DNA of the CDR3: TGCAGCGTTGAAAACCCGGACAGTACGCGGTGGGTCTTT. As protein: CSVENPDSTRWVF.

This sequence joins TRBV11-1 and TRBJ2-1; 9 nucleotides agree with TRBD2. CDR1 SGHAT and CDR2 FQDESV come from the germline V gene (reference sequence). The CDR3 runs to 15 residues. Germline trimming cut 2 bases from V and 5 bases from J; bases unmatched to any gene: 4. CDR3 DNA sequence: TGTGCCAGCAGCTTAACCAGCGGGAGGCACAATGAGCAGTTCTTC. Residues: CASSLTSGRHNEQFF.

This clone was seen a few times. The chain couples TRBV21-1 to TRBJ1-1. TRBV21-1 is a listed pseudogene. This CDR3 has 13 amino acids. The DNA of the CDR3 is TGTGCCAGCAAAAGGGGGGCGAACACTGAAGCTTTCTTT. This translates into CASKRGANTEAFF.

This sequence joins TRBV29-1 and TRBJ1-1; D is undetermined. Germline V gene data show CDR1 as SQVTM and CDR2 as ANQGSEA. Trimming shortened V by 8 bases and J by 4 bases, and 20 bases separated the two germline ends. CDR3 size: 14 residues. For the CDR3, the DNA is TGCAGCTTGATTATCCCGTCTGTGGGCACTGAAGCTTTCTTT. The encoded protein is CSLIIPSVGTEAFF.

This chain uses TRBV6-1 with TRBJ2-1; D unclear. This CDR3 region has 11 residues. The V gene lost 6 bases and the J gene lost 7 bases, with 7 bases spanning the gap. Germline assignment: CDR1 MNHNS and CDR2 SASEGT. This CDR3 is CASSDLNEQFF. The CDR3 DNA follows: TGTGCCAGCAGCGACCTAAATGAGCAGTTCTTC.

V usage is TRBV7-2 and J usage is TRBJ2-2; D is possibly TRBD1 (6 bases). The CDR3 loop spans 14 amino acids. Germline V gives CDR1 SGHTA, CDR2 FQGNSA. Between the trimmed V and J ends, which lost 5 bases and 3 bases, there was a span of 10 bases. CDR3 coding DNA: TGTGCCAGCAGCGGGACATTTTACACCGGGGAGCTGTTTTTT. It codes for CASSGTFYTGELFF.

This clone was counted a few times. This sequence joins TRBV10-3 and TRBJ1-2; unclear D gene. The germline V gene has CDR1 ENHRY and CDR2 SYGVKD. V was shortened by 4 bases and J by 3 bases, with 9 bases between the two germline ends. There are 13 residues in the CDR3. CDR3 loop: CAISAERDYGYTF. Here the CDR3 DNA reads TGTGCCATCAGTGCTGAAAGGGACTATGGCTACACCTTC.

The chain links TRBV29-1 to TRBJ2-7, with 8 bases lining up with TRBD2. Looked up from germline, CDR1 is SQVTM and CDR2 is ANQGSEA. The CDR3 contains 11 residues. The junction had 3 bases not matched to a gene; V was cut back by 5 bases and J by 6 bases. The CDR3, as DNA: TGCAGCGTTAAAAGCGGGAGCGAGCAGTACTTC. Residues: CSVKSGSEQYF.

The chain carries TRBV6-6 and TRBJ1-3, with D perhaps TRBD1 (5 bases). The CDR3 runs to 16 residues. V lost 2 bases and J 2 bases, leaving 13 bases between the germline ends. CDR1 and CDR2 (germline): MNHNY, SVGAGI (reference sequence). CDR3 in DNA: TGTGCCAGCAGTTACGTTCAGGGCATAACTGGAAACACCATATATTTT. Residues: CASSYVQGITGNTIYF.

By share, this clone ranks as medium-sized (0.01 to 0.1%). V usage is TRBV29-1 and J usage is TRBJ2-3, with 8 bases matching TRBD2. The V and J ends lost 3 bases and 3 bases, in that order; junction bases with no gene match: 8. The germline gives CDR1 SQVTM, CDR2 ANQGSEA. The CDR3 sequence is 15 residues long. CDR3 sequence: CSVDSAGGPTDTQYF. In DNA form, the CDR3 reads TGCAGCGTTGACAGCGCGGGAGGCCCGACAGATACGCAGTATTTT.